This T cell receptor (beta chain) was observed in a study of cytomegalovirus exposure and HLA in healthy donors. General study results and limits: Reported performance of the classifier showed diagnosis of cytomegalovirus status with high specificity and sensitivity.

V shed 5 bases and J 4 bases; nucleotides not matched to a gene: 1. Germline lookup yields CDR1 MGHDK and CDR2 SYGVNS. The CDR3 is 13 amino acids. A single count supports this clone. The antigen remains unidentified. PCR involved 60 Vbeta and 13 Jbeta primers. Profiled with immunoSEQ multiplex PCR; TCRdb holds only in-frame clones, not every one. Of over 150,000 clones in the sample, approximately 80% were seen once. V is TRBV25-1 and J is TRBJ1-1; 10 bases are shared with TRBD1. The sequence was obtained from a man younger than 30 in good health and CMV-seronegative. The specimen sequenced was PBMCs. The CDR3 bases are TGTGCCAGCAGTAGGACAGGGGGCACTGAAGCTTTCTTT. Protein: CASSRTGGTEAFF. Filled out from reference TRBV25-1 and TRBJ1-1, the complete variable domain reads EADIYQTPRYLVIGTGKKITLECSQTMGHDKMYWYQQDPGMELHLIHYSYGVNSTEKGDLSSESTVSRIRTEHFPLTLESARPSHTSQYLCASSRTGGTEAFFGQGTRLTVV.